A single T cell receptor (beta chain) is shown here with its context. Its antigen is unidentified. One end of the junction varies from germline; a read error may be responsible. This CDR3 has 17 amino acids. The germline V gene has CDR1 LGHNA and CDR2 YNFKEQ. These data originate in a study of resident and recirculating memory T cells in vitiligo. Study-wide background: Shave-biopsy epidermis from lesional and nonlesional skin was sequenced alongside PBMCs.

Study results and caveats: Clonality differed among vitiligo lesions, with no unique dominant clone. TCR sequences were not conserved across biopsy sites or patients.

Stable patients also lacked confetti depigmentation, a sign of active vitiligo. Produced via immunoSEQ multiplex PCR; TCRdb's table is partial and in-frame only. Among 60,000 to 80,000 clones listed, approximately 90% were seen once. The sequencing sample was made of blood. The chain is built from TRBV4-2 and TRBJ2-1, with 10 bases aligning to TRBD2. This sequence originates from a male donor with vitiligo. CDR3 sequence reads: CASSQDWSGGVWVEGIF. DNA of the CDR3: TGTGCCAGCAGCCAAGATTGGAGCGGGGGGGTGTGGGTCGAGGGAATCTTC.